A selection of T cell receptor beta chains follows, all from one sample in a study of blood T cells in healthy people across ages. TCRdb passed the 5' RACE reads through MiXCR, listing each CDR3 protein once. This table holds 800,000 or so distinct CDR3 sequences, about 25% found once. A further study also used this sample, focusing on T cells of mothers and their children.

Sequencing input: blood. The receptor set was obtained from a boy younger than 18 in good health. Each CDR3 is given with its conserved first and last residue. Fields, in order: D gene, clone size, V gene, J gene, CDR3 DNA, CDR3 protein. D genes are given only for firm matches. The size field is filled for only some rows; it gives once, few, many or a size class.

D: TRBD2
size: few
V: TRBV6-1
J: TRBJ2-1
DNA: TGTGCCACCGGGGGGAGTTACAATGAGCAGTTCTTC
CDR3: CATGGSYNEQFF

D: -
size: -
V: TRBV5-6
J: TRBJ1-2
DNA: TGTGCCAGCAGCCAGTTACTTTTTCCGTGGTACACCTTC
CDR3: CASSQLLFPWYTF

D: -
size: -
V: TRBV15
J: TRBJ2-5
DNA: TGTGCCACCAGCGGGGGGACGGAGACCCAGTACTTC
CDR3: CATSGGTETQYF

D: TRBD1
size: few
V: TRBV9
J: TRBJ2-7
DNA: TGTGCCAGCAGCGCCGGACAGGAGTTCTACGAGCAGTACTTC
CDR3: CASSAGQEFYEQYF

D: TRBD2
size: -
V: TRBV28
J: TRBJ2-1
DNA: TGTGCCAGTAGTTTAGCGGGAGGGCCTCTTAGCTCCTACAATGAGCAGTTCTTC
CDR3: CASSLAGGPLSSYNEQFF

D: -
size: -
V: TRBV24-1
J: TRBJ2-1
DNA: TGTGCCACTCAGCGGGCCTACAATGAGCAGTTCTTC
CDR3: CATQRAYNEQFF

D: -
size: few
V: TRBV29-1
J: TRBJ1-1
DNA: TGCAGCGTTGAGAATCAGGGCGTTGAAGCTTTCTTT
CDR3: CSVENQGVEAFF

D: -
size: once
V: TRBV3-1
J: TRBJ2-2
DNA: TGTGCCAGCAGCCAAGACTCCTCAGCCGGGGAGCTGTTTTTT
CDR3: CASSQDSSAGELFF

D: TRBD1
size: -
V: TRBV29-1
J: TRBJ2-7
DNA: TGCAGCGCTGTGGGACAGGGACAACCCTACGAGCAGTACTTC
CDR3: CSAVGQGQPYEQYF

D: -
size: -
V: TRBV24-1
J: TRBJ2-5
DNA: TGTGCCACCAGTGATACAACAGGGATGGGGGAGACCCAGTACTTC
CDR3: CATSDTTGMGETQYF

D: -
size: once
V: TRBV7-2
J: TRBJ2-7
DNA: TGTGCCAGCAGCGCCCGGACAGACCCTATATCCTACGAGCAGTACTTC
CDR3: CASSARTDPISYEQYF

D: -
size: few
V: TRBV29-1
J: TRBJ2-5
DNA: TGCAGCGTTGGAGGGTACCAAGAGACCCAGTACTTC
CDR3: CSVGGYQETQYF

D: -
size: few
V: TRBV11-3
J: TRBJ2-3
DNA: TGTGCCAGCAGCGTCCGGGACTCTTTGGGTACGCAGTATTTT
CDR3: CASSVRDSLGTQYF

D: TRBD2
size: -
V: TRBV20-1
J: TRBJ2-3
DNA: TGCAGTGTTCGGCTCCCGGGAGGAGATACGCAGTATTTT
CDR3: CSVRLPGGDTQYF

D: TRBD2
size: -
V: TRBV27
J: TRBJ2-7
DNA: TGTGCCAGCAGTTTTGGGGCTAGCGGTACCTACGAGCAGTACTTC
CDR3: CASSFGASGTYEQYF

D: TRBD2
size: -
V: TRBV7-2
J: TRBJ2-3
DNA: TGTGCCAGCAGCTTACGCGGGGGGTTCACAGATACGCAGTATTTT
CDR3: CASSLRGGFTDTQYF

D: -
size: -
V: TRBV20-1
J: TRBJ2-2
DNA: TGCAGTGCTAGAGCAGACTTGACCGGGGAGCTGTTTTTT
CDR3: CSARADLTGELFF

D: TRBD2
size: -
V: TRBV5-1
J: TRBJ2-1
DNA: TGCGCCAGCAACCTAGCGGGGGACGTTAATGAGCAGTTCTTC
CDR3: CASNLAGDVNEQFF

D: -
size: -
V: TRBV2
J: TRBJ2-7
DNA: TGTGCCAGCAGGGGATGGTCCGACTACGAGCAGTACTTC
CDR3: CASRGWSDYEQYF

D: -
size: few
V: TRBV12-3/TRBV12-4
J: TRBJ2-1
DNA: TGTGCCAGCAGTTTGGCCTCTTTATTCTTC
CDR3: CASSLASLFF

D: -
size: few
V: TRBV12-5
J: TRBJ2-2
DNA: TGTGCTAGTCGCGACCCGAACACCGGGGAGCTGTTTTTT
CDR3: CASRDPNTGELFF

D: -
size: -
V: TRBV29-1
J: TRBJ2-5
DNA: TGCAGCGTTCCGGGACTCGTCGCAGAGACCCAGTACTTC
CDR3: CSVPGLVAETQYF

D: -
size: -
V: TRBV4-3
J: TRBJ1-1
DNA: TGCGCCAGCAGCCAAGACCGGATTCCGAACACTGAAGCTTTCTTT
CDR3: CASSQDRIPNTEAFF

D: -
size: few
V: TRBV29-1
J: TRBJ1-4
DNA: TGCAGCGTCGCAGGGACCGAGGGTGAGGAAACTAATGAAAAACTGTTTTTT
CDR3: CSVAGTEGEETNEKLFF

D: -
size: few
V: TRBV9
J: TRBJ2-1
DNA: TGTGCCGGCAGCGTAGAACCCAATGAGCAGTTCTTC
CDR3: CAGSVEPNEQFF

D: -
size: few
V: TRBV19
J: TRBJ2-7
DNA: TGTGCCAGTAGTGATAACTACGAGCAGTACTTC
CDR3: CASSDNYEQYF

D: -
size: few
V: TRBV28
J: TRBJ1-2
DNA: TGTGCCAGCAATGAACCCCAGGGGTCTGGCTACACCTTC
CDR3: CASNEPQGSGYTF

D: -
size: -
V: TRBV6-5
J: TRBJ2-2
DNA: TGTGCCAGCAGCAGGGACCTAGACCCGAACACCGGGGAGCTGTTTTTT
CDR3: CASSRDLDPNTGELFF

D: TRBD1
size: few
V: TRBV5-1
J: TRBJ1-1
DNA: TGCGCCAGCAGCCAGGCCGGGACAGCGGGCACTGAAGCTTTCTTT
CDR3: CASSQAGTAGTEAFF

D: -
size: -
V: TRBV7-9
J: TRBJ1-2
DNA: TGTGCCAGCAGCTACGCCGGGGGTACTGACTATGGCTACACCTTC
CDR3: CASSYAGGTDYGYTF

D: -
size: -
V: TRBV7-2
J: TRBJ1-2
DNA: TGTGCCAGCAGCTTTACACAGGGCTCTTATGGCTACACCTTC
CDR3: CASSFTQGSYGYTF

D: -
size: -
V: TRBV7-9
J: TRBJ1-1
DNA: TGTGCCAGCAGCCCGATACCGAACACTGAAGCTTTCTTT
CDR3: CASSPIPNTEAFF

D: TRBD1
size: -
V: TRBV5-5
J: TRBJ2-3
DNA: TGTGCCAGCAGCTCGGGACAGGGGTTTAGCACAGATACGCAGTATTTT
CDR3: CASSSGQGFSTDTQYF

D: TRBD2
size: -
V: TRBV2
J: TRBJ2-1
DNA: TGTGCCAGCAGTGGGCCGTCACGTGCGGGAGGGGCCCTGCTGTACAATGGGCAGTTCTTC
CDR3: CASSGPSRAGGALLYNGQFF

D: TRBD2
size: -
V: TRBV7-9
J: TRBJ2-1
DNA: TGTGCCAGCAGCTCCCACCTAGCGGACTACAATGAGCAGTTCTTC
CDR3: CASSSHLADYNEQFF

D: -
size: -
V: TRBV28
J: TRBJ2-6
DNA: TGTGCCAGCAACCACCCGGTACAGGGTAGTGGGGCCAACGTCCTGACTTTC
CDR3: CASNHPVQGSGANVLTF

D: -
size: -
V: TRBV29-1
J: TRBJ2-5
DNA: TGCAGCGTCCGGGGGTTCCAAGAGACCCAGTACTTC
CDR3: CSVRGFQETQYF

D: -
size: -
V: TRBV7-2
J: TRBJ1-2
DNA: TGTGCCAGCAGCTCAGTTGACGGTGGGGATGGCTACACCTTC
CDR3: CASSSVDGGDGYTF

D: -
size: -
V: TRBV11-3
J: TRBJ2-1
DNA: TGTGCCAGCAGCTTACGGGGAGGGGGTAACAATGAGCAGTTCTTC
CDR3: CASSLRGGGNNEQFF

D: TRBD1
size: -
V: TRBV5-1
J: TRBJ2-3
DNA: TGCGCCAGCAGTCCAGGGACAGGGGGCGCGGAAGATACGCAGTATTTT
CDR3: CASSPGTGGAEDTQYF

D: -
size: -
V: TRBV11-2
J: TRBJ2-5
DNA: TGTGCCAGCAGCTCCCCAGTTGGGATGCCGGAGACCCAGTACTTC
CDR3: CASSSPVGMPETQYF

D: -
size: few
V: TRBV13
J: TRBJ1-4
DNA: TGTGCCAGCAGCCCCGACGGGGATTTTAATGAAAAACTGTTTTTT
CDR3: CASSPDGDFNEKLFF

D: TRBD2
size: few
V: TRBV20-1
J: TRBJ2-7
DNA: TGCAGTGCTAGAGATTTACGGGAGGGCCGCTACGAGCAGTACTTC
CDR3: CSARDLREGRYEQYF

D: -
size: few
V: TRBV12-3/TRBV12-4
J: TRBJ1-4
DNA: TGTGCCAGCAGTGTTCCTCACAGGGATACTAATGAAAAACTGTTTTTT
CDR3: CASSVPHRDTNEKLFF

D: -
size: many
V: TRBV30
J: TRBJ2-6
DNA: TGTGCCTGGAGTGTATATGGGGCCAACGTCCTGACTTTC
CDR3: CAWSVYGANVLTF

D: -
size: -
V: TRBV20-1
J: TRBJ1-6
DNA: TGCAGTGCTGAACACTTCTCCTATAATTCACCCCTCCACTTT
CDR3: CSAEHFSYNSPLHF

D: TRBD2
size: -
V: TRBV10-2
J: TRBJ2-2
DNA: TGCGCCAGCAGTGAGGCGGGAGGAGACACCGGGGAGCTGTTTTTT
CDR3: CASSEAGGDTGELFF

D: -
size: -
V: TRBV7-8
J: TRBJ2-3
DNA: TGTGCCAGCAGCTTGGAGTATACGCAGTATTTT
CDR3: CASSLEYTQYF

D: TRBD1
size: many
V: TRBV5-1
J: TRBJ1-2
DNA: TGCGCCAGCAGCTTGAGTGGACAGGGGAACTATGGCTACACCTTC
CDR3: CASSLSGQGNYGYTF

D: TRBD1
size: -
V: TRBV5-5
J: TRBJ2-6
DNA: TGTGCCAGCAGCTTGAAGCCACAGGGGGAAACTGGGGCCAACGTCCTGACTTTC
CDR3: CASSLKPQGETGANVLTF

D: -
size: once
V: TRBV25-1
J: TRBJ1-1
DNA: TGTGCCAGCAGTGAACTGGGGGTTAACACTGAAGCTTTCTTT
CDR3: CASSELGVNTEAFF

D: -
size: few
V: TRBV7-8
J: TRBJ2-5
DNA: TGTGCCACCATCGAGGGGGGGCCGTGGGAGACCCAGTACTTC
CDR3: CATIEGGPWETQYF

D: TRBD2
size: -
V: TRBV29-1
J: TRBJ2-1
DNA: TGCAGCGCCCGGGACTATCTTGAGCAGTTCTTC
CDR3: CSARDYLEQFF

D: TRBD1
size: -
V: TRBV7-3
J: TRBJ1-1
DNA: TGTGCCAGCAGCTTAACCGGGACAGAAGAAGCTTTCTTT
CDR3: CASSLTGTEEAFF

D: TRBD1
size: -
V: TRBV29-1
J: TRBJ1-1
DNA: TGCAGCGTTGAAGATGGACAGGGGGTAAGAGGGCGAAACACTGAAGCTTTCTTT
CDR3: CSVEDGQGVRGRNTEAFF